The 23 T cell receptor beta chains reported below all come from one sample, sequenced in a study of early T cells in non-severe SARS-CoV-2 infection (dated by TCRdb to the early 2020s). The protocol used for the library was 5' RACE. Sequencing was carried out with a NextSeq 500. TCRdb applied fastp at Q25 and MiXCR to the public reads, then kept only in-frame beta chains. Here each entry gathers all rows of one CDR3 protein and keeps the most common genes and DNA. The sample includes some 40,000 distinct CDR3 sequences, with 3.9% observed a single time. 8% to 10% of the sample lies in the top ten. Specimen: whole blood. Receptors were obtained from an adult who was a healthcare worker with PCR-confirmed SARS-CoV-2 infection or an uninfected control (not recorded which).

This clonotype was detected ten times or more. CDR3 protein: CASSIMDLTGELFF. The CDR3 DNA sequence: TGTGCCAGCAGTATCATGGATCTCACCGGGGAGCTGTTTTTT. This chain links TRBV28 with TRBJ2-2; D is undetermined. V lost 5 bases, J lost 4 bases, and 11 bases lay in between. This CDR3 has 14 amino acids. Germline V gene sequence: CDR1 MDHEN, CDR2 SYDVKM.

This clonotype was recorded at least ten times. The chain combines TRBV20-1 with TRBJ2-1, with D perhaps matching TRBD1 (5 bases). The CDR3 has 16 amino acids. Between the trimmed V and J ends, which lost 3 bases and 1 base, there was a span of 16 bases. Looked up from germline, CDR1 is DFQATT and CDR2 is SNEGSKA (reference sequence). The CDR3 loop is CSARKGLGESYNEQFF. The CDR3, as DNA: TGCAGTGCTAGGAAGGGGTTGGGCGAATCCTACAATGAGCAGTTCTTC.

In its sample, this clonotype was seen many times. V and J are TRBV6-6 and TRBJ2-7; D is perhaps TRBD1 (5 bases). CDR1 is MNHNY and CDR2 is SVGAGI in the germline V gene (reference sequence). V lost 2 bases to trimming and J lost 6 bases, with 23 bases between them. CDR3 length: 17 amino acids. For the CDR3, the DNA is TGTGCCAGCAGTTACAACCATGCCGGCAGGGTTGCTGCCGAGCAGTACGTC. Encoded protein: CASSYNHAGRVAAEQYV.

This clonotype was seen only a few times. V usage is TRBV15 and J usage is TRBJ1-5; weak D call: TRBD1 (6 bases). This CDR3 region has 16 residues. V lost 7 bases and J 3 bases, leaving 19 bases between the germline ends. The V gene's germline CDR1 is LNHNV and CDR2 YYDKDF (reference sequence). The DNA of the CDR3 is TGTGCCACCAACAGGGACATTAAGGACATCAATCAGCCCCAGCATTTT. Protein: CATNRDIKDINQPQHF.

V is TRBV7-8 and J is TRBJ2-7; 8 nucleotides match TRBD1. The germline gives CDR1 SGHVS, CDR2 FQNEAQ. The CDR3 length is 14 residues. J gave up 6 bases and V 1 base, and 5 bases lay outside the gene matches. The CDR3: CASSLGAGGVEQYF. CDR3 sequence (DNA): TGTGCCAGCAGCTTAGGGGCAGGGGGCGTCGAGCAGTACTTC. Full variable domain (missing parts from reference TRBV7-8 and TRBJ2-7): GAGVSQSPRYKVAKRGQDVALRCDPISGHVSLFWYQQALGQGPEFLTYFQNEAQLDKSGLPSDRFFAERPEGSVSTLKIQRTQQEDSAVYLCASSLGAGGVEQYFGPGTRLTVT.

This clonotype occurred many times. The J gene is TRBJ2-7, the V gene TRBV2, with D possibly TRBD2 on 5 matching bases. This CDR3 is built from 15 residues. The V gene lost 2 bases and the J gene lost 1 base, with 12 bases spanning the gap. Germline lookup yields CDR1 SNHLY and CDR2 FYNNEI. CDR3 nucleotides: TGTGCCAGCAGTGAACTTACGGGATCTTCCTACGAGCAGTACGTC. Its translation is CASSELTGSSYEQYV.

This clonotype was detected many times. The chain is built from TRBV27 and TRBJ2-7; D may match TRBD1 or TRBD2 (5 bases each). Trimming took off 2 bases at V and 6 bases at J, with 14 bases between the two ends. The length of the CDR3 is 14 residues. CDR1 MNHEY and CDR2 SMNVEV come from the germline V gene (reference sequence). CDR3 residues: CASSLGGTGSEQYF. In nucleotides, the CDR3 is TGTGCCAGCAGTTTAGGTGGGACGGGCTCCGAGCAGTACTTC.

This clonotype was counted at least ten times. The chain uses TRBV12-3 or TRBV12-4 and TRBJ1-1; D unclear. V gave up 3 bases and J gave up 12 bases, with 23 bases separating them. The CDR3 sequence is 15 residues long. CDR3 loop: CASSLDFDLVRETFF. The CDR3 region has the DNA TGTGCCAGCAGTTTGGATTTTGATTTAGTGAGGGAGACTTTCTTT.

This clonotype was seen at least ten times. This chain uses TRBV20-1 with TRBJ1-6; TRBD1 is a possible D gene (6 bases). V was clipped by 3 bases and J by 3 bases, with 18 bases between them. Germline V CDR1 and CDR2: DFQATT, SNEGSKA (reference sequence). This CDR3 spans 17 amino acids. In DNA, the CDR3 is TGCAGTGCTAGGGTTGGGCGGCAGGGGCACTATAATTCACCCCTCCACTTT. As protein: CSARVGRQGHYNSPLHF.

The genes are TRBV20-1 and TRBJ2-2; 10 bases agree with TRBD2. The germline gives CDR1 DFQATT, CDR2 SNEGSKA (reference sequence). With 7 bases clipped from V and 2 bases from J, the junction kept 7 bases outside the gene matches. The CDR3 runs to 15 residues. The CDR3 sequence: CSGRGLAENTGELFF. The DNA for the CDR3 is TGCAGTGGCCGTGGACTAGCGGAAAACACCGGGGAGCTGTTTTTT.

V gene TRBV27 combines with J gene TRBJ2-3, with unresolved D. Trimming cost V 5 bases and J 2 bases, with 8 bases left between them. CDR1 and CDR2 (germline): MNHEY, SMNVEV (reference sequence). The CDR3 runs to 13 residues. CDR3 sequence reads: CASSTRFTDTQYF. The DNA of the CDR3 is TGTGCCAGCAGTACTCGTTTCACAGATACGCAGTATTTT.

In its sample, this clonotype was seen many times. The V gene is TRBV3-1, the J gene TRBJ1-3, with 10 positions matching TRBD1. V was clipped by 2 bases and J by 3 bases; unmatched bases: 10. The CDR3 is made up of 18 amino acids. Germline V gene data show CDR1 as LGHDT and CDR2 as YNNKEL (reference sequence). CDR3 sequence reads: CASSQSAGTGAFGNTIYF. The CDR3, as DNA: TGTGCCAGCAGCCAAAGCGCCGGGACAGGGGCCTTTGGAAACACCATATATTTT.

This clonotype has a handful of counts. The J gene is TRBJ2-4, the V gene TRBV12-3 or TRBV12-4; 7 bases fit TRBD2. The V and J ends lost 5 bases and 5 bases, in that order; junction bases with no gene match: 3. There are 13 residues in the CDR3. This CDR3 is CASSTSAQNIQYF. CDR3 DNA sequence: TGTGCCAGCAGTACTAGCGCTCAAAACATTCAGTACTTC.

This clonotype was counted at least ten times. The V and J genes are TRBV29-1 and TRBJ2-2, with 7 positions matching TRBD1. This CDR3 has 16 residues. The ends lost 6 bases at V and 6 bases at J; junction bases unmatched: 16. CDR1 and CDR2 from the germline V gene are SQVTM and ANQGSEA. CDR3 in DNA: TGCAGCGTCGCTAGTGACAGGGCAGTTTACGCCGGGGAGCTGTTTTTT. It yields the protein CSVASDRAVYAGELFF.

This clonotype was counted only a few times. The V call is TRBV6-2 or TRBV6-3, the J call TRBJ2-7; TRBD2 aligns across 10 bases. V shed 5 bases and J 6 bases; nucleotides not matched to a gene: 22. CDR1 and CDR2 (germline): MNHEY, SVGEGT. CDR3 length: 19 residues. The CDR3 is CASSNRRASGRIGSGEQYV. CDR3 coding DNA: TGTGCCAGCAGTAACCGTAGGGCTAGCGGGAGAATCGGGAGTGGCGAGCAGTACGTC.

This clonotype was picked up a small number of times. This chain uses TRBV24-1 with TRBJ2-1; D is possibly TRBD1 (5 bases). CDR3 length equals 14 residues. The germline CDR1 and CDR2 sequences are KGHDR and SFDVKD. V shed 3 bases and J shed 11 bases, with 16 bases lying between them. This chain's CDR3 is CATSDVSAGNKQFF. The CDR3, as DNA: TGTGCCACCAGTGATGTTTCTGCAGGGAACAAGCAGTTCTTC.

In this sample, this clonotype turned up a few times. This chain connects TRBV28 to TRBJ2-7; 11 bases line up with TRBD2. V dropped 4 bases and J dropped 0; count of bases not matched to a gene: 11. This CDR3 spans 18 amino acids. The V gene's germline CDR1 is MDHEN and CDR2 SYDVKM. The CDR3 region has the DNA TGTGCCAGCAGTTCGGGGACTAGCGGAGACCCAAGCTCCTACGAGCAGTACGTC. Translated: CASSSGTSGDPSSYEQYV.

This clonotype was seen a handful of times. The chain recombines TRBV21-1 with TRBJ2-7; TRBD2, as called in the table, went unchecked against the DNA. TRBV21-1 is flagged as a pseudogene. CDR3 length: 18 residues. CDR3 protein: CASSKSGLAGILSYEQYV. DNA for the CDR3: TGTGCCAGCAGCAAAAGCGGACTAGCGGGAATATTATCCTACGAGCAGTACGTC.

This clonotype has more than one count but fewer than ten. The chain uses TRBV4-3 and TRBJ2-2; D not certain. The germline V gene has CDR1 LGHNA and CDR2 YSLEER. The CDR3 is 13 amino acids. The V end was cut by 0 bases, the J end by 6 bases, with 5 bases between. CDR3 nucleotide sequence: TGCGCCAGCAGCCAAGATGCGGCCGGGGAGCTGTTTTTT. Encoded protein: CASSQDAAGELFF.

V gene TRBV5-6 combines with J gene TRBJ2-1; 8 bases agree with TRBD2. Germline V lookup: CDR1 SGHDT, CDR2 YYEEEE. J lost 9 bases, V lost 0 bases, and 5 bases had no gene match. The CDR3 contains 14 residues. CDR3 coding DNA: TGTGCCAGCAGCTTGGGACTAGCGCCCGGTGAGCAGTTCTTC. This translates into CASSLGLAPGEQFF.

The CDR3 nucleotides read TGCAGCGGGGTCACCGGCGGGACAGTCTCCTACGAGCAGTACTTC. As protein: CSGVTGGTVSYEQYF. The chain joins TRBV29-1 to TRBJ2-7, with D possibly matching TRBD1 (7 bases). This CDR3 region has 15 residues. Germline V gene sequence: CDR1 SQVTM, CDR2 ANQGSEA. The germline V and J ends were trimmed by 7 bases and 0 bases, with 19 bases remaining between them.

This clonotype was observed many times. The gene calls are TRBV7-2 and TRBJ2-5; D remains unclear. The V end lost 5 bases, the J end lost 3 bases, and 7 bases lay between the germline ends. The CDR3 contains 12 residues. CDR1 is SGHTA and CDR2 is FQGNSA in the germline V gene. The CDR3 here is CASSRGEETQYF. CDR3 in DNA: TGTGCCAGCAGCCGTGGGGAAGAGACCCAGTACTTC.

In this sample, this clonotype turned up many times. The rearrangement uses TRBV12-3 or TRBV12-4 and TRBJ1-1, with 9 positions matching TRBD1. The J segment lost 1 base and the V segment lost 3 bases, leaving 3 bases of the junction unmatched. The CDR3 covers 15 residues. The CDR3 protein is CASSLGTGSNTEAFF. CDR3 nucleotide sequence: TGTGCCAGCAGTTTGGGGACAGGGTCGAACACTGAAGCTTTCTTT.